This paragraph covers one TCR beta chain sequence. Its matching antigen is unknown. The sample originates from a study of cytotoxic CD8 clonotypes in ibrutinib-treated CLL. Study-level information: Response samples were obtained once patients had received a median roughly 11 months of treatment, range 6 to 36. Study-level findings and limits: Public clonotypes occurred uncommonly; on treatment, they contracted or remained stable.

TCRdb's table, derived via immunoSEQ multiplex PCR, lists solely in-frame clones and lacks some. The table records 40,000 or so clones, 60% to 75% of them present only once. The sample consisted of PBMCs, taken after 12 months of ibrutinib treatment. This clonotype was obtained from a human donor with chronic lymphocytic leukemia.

The CDR3 coding sequence is TGTGCCTGGGCAGGACAGTACGAGCAGTACTTC. Its translation: CAWAGQYEQYF. The gene calls are TRBV30 and TRBJ2-7, with D perhaps matching TRBD1 (6 bases). This CDR3 comprises 11 residues. Looked up from germline, CDR1 is GTSNPN and CDR2 is SVGIG (reference sequence). V was cut by 5 bases and J by 4 bases, with 9 bases left in between.